Below, 26 T cell receptor beta chains from the same sample are listed, as sequenced in a study of control samples from healthy donors and cancer patients. Generated by immunoSEQ multiplex PCR, the TCRdb table keeps only in-frame clones and is missing some. Of about 160,000 clones listed, approximately 94% were seen once; the top ten hold 8.5%. The sequencing input was blood. The receptors stem from a woman in her 40s in good health.

This chain links TRBV11-2 with TRBJ2-1, with 9 bases aligning to TRBD2. This CDR3 contains 15 residues. The V gene end was trimmed by 4 bases and the J gene end by 2 bases; junction bases not matched to a gene: 3. CDR1 and CDR2 from the germline V gene are SGHAT and FQNNGV. The CDR3 loop reads CASSSVAGAYNEQFF. The CDR3 DNA is TGTGCCAGCAGCTCCGTAGCGGGGGCCTACAATGAGCAGTTCTTC.

J is TRBJ2-7 and V is TRBV6-5; D remains ambiguous. The CDR3 is made up of 13 amino acids. Trimming pared 8 bases from V and 3 bases from J, leaving 14 bases between. The germline V gene has CDR1 MNHEY and CDR2 SVGAGI. CDR3 loop: CASRAGQRYEQYF. DNA for the CDR3: TGTGCCAGCCGGGCCGGGCAGCGCTACGAGCAGTACTTC.

The chain couples TRBV19 to TRBJ2-7; 9 bases agree with TRBD1. Unmatched junction bases numbered 5, after V lost 4 bases and J lost 1 base. This CDR3 has 15 amino acids. Germline loops: CDR1 LNHDA, CDR2 SQIVND (reference sequence). The CDR3 here is CASSRGQGPSYEQYF. The CDR3 DNA reads TGTGCCAGTAGTAGGGGACAGGGTCCGTCCTACGAGCAGTACTTC.

This clone is a singleton in its sample. The chain employs TRBV12-3 or TRBV12-4 and TRBJ1-2, with D tentatively TRBD1 (6 bases). This CDR3 spans 13 amino acids. The V gene lost 6 bases and the J gene lost 8 bases, with 16 bases spanning the gap. CDR3 DNA: TGTGCCAGCAGCCACGGACAGCGGACGGGCTACACCTTC. This codes for CASSHGQRTGYTF.

The chain carries TRBV19 and TRBJ2-7; TRBD2 matches 14 bases. Looked up from germline, CDR1 is LNHDA and CDR2 is SQIVND (reference sequence). The CDR3 totals 17 residues. J gave up 6 bases and V 2 bases, and 9 bases lay outside the gene matches. The CDR3 DNA reads as TGTGCCAGTAGTATACAATGGACTAGCGGGAGGTCGGGCGAGCAGTACTTC. It encodes CASSIQWTSGRSGEQYF.

This chain joins TRBV28 and TRBJ2-2, with D possibly being TRBD1 (5 bases). Germline V CDR1 and CDR2: MDHEN, SYDVKM. Trimming left V 6 bases short and J 4 bases short, with 21 bases between. This CDR3 is 17 amino acids long. In DNA, the CDR3 is TGTGCCAGCAGGGGCACTGTAGGGGTCCCCTCCACCGGGGAGCTGTTTTTT. Translation gives CASRGTVGVPSTGELFF.

This clone came up once. This chain connects TRBV7-2 to TRBJ1-2, with a possible D match to TRBD1 (5 bases). CDR3 length: 15 amino acids. The V end lost 1 base, the J end lost 2 bases, and 11 bases lay between the germline ends. The V gene's germline CDR1 is SGHTA and CDR2 FQGNSA. The CDR3 protein is CASSLVGPANYGYTF. CDR3 DNA sequence: TGTGCCAGCAGCTTAGTGGGACCTGCAAACTATGGCTACACCTTC.

The rearrangement joins TRBV7-9 to TRBJ2-4; possible D gene TRBD1, 7 bases. This CDR3 region has 14 residues. Germline loops: CDR1 SEHNR, CDR2 FQNEAQ (reference sequence). Trimming cost V 5 bases and J 6 bases, with 14 bases left between them. The CDR3 coding sequence is TGTGCCAGCAGCGGGGGGACAGTCGGAAACATTCAGTACTTC. It yields the protein CASSGGTVGNIQYF. Full variable domain (missing parts from reference TRBV7-9 and TRBJ2-4): DTGVSQNPRHKITKRGQNVTFRCDPISEHNRLYWYRQTLGQGPEFLTYFQNEAQLEKSRLLSDRFSAERPKGSFSTLEIQRTEQGDSAMYLCASSGGTVGNIQYFGAGTRLSVL.

This chain joins TRBV6-2 or TRBV6-3 and TRBJ1-2; D is possibly TRBD1 (5 bases). This CDR3 is 11 amino acids long. Germline CDR1 reads MNHEY; CDR2 reads SVGEGT. V lost 4 bases to trimming and J lost 10 bases, with 10 bases between them. CDR3 sequence: CASSSGGFYTF. CDR3 DNA sequence: TGTGCCAGCAGTTCGGGGGGGTTCTACACCTTC.

CDR3 in amino acids: CASTFNRDRYNEQFF. DNA for the CDR3: TGTGCCAGCACCTTTAACCGGGACAGATACAATGAGCAGTTCTTC. This rearrangement joins TRBV7-9 to TRBJ2-1; 7 nucleotides align to TRBD1. V gave up 7 bases and J gave up 4 bases; unmatched junction bases: 10. Germline-derived CDR1 and CDR2 are SEHNR and FQNEAQ (reference sequence). This CDR3 has 15 amino acids.

In nucleotides, the CDR3 is TGTGCCAGTAGTTTTCACAGGGGCGTCGATGTGAACACTGAAGCTTTCTTT. It is translated as CASSFHRGVDVNTEAFF. V is TRBV19 and J is TRBJ1-1; 7 bases line up with TRBD1. Trimming cost V 5 bases and J 0 bases; bases outside gene matches: 12. Germline assignment: CDR1 LNHDA and CDR2 SQIVND (reference sequence). This CDR3 contains 17 residues.

With regard to this clone: The sample contains more than one DNA sequence encoding this CDR3. The chain is built from TRBV2 and TRBJ2-5; a possible D gene is TRBD1 (6 bases). This CDR3 is built from 15 residues. The germline V gene encodes CDR1 SNHLY and CDR2 FYNNEI. V was clipped by 8 bases and J by 5 bases, with 21 bases between them. DNA of the CDR3: TGTGCCAGCGGTCCCGGCAGGGGTTCAGGGGAGACCCAGTACTTC. It encodes CASGPGRGSGETQYF.

The chain employs TRBV7-9 and TRBJ2-3, with D tentatively TRBD1 (6 bases). The CDR3 spans 15 residues. CDR1 SEHNR and CDR2 FQNEAQ come from the germline V gene (reference sequence). Between the trimmed V and J ends, which lost 2 bases and 0 bases, there was a span of 9 bases. The CDR3 loop is CASSLRTASTDTQYF. The CDR3 DNA reads TGTGCCAGCAGCTTAAGGACAGCTAGCACAGATACGCAGTATTTT.

In its sample, this clone was seen once. The chain has TRBV10-2 and TRBJ1-2; 8 positions agree with TRBD1. The V gene's germline CDR1 is WSHSY and CDR2 SAAADI. J gave up 9 bases and V 7 bases, and 7 bases lay outside the gene matches. This CDR3 comprises 12 residues. CDR3: CASIGTGGRYTF. The CDR3 DNA sequence: TGCGCCAGCATCGGGACAGGAGGACGCTACACCTTC.

The rearrangement uses TRBV3-1 (or the pseudogene TRBV3-2) and TRBJ1-6; TRBD1 matches at 8 bases. V was clipped by 4 bases and J by 8 bases; unmatched bases: 4. This CDR3 is built from 14 residues. Germline lookup yields CDR1 LGHDT and CDR2 YNNKEL (reference sequence). The CDR3 loop is CASSRQGRDSPLHF. In DNA, the CDR3 is TGTGCCAGCAGCCGACAGGGGCGGGATTCACCCCTCCACTTT.

J is TRBJ2-7 and V is TRBV10-3; maybe TRBD2 (6 bases). Trimming pared 9 bases from V and 3 bases from J, leaving 9 bases between. The CDR3 loop spans 11 amino acids. Germline V CDR1 and CDR2: ENHRY, SYGVKD. The CDR3 spells CAIRDFYEQYF. In DNA, the CDR3 is TGTGCCATTCGGGACTTCTACGAGCAGTACTTC.

V gene TRBV21-1 combines with J gene TRBJ1-6; TRBD1, the table's D call, was not compared with the DNA. TRBV21-1 constitutes a pseudogene. There are 16 residues in the CDR3. CDR3 amino acids: CASTPKEDRQNSPLHF. The CDR3 DNA follows: TGTGCCAGCACCCCAAAAGAGGACAGGCAGAATTCACCCCTCCACTTT.

This rearrangement joins TRBV27 to TRBJ2-1; D is perhaps TRBD1 (6 bases). V was pared by 7 bases and J by 4 bases, with 14 bases between. Germline V gene lookup returns CDR1 MNHEY and CDR2 SMNVEV (reference sequence). The CDR3 is 14 amino acids. CDR3 region: CASTQRGQYNEQFF. CDR3 coding DNA: TGTGCCAGCACCCAACGCGGACAGTACAATGAGCAGTTCTTC.

Note on this clone: The sample carries other DNA sequences with the same CDR3. This chain uses TRBV7-9 with TRBJ2-1; D ambiguous. Germline CDR1 and CDR2: SEHNR and FQNEAQ (reference sequence). Deletions cut 3 bases from V and 10 bases from J, with 10 bases between. This CDR3 has 12 amino acids. The CDR3 loop reads CASSLEGREQFF. The CDR3 DNA reads as TGTGCCAGCAGCTTGGAAGGGCGGGAGCAGTTCTTC.

This sequence joins TRBV7-2 and TRBJ2-7, with D maybe TRBD1 (5 bases). Per germline, CDR1 SGHTA and CDR2 FQGNSA. The germline V and J ends were trimmed by 1 base and 3 bases, with 10 bases remaining between them. The CDR3 sequence is 14 residues long. CDR3 protein: CASSLDRNSYEQYF. The CDR3 DNA sequence: TGTGCCAGCAGCTTAGACAGGAACAGCTACGAGCAGTACTTC.

The J gene is TRBJ2-5, the V gene TRBV5-4, with 7 bases that match TRBD2. The CDR3 covers 15 residues. CDR1 SGHNT and CDR2 YYREEE come from the germline V gene (reference sequence). Germline trimming cut 2 bases from V and 5 bases from J; bases unmatched to any gene: 9. CDR3 protein: CASSFNGRAGETQYF. The DNA for the CDR3 is TGTGCCAGCAGCTTTAATGGGAGGGCGGGGGAGACCCAGTACTTC.

The chain couples TRBV12-5 to TRBJ1-4; D ambiguous. This CDR3 spans 13 amino acids. V was trimmed by 6 bases and J by 7 bases, leaving 12 bases between them. Germline V lookup: CDR1 LGHNT, CDR2 FRNRAP. The CDR3 DNA sequence: TGTGCTAGTGGCAACTCCGGGTTTGAAAAACTGTTTTTT. It specifies CASGNSGFEKLFF. The whole variable domain, remainder taken from reference TRBV12-5 and TRBJ1-4, is DARVTQTPRHKVTEMGQEVTMRCQPILGHNTVFWYRQTMMQGLELLAYFRNRAPLDDSGMPKDRFSAEMPDATLATLKIQPSEPRDSAVYFCASGNSGFEKLFFGSGTQLSVL.

The chain couples TRBV21-1 to TRBJ2-7; the table calls TRBD2, which could not be checked here. TRBV21-1 is recorded as a pseudogene. The CDR3 has 15 amino acids. The CDR3 bases are TGTGCCAGCAGCCCCGGACTCCGACGAAAGGGCGAGCAGTACTTC. It is translated as CASSPGLRRKGEQYF.

This clone was counted once. The chain joins TRBV30 to TRBJ1-2; no clear D. The germline V gene has CDR1 GTSNPN and CDR2 SVGIG (reference sequence). This CDR3 is 14 amino acids long. The ends were cut back, 3 bases at V and 4 bases at J, with 15 bases in the middle. The CDR3 sequence: CAWSPRGYSYGYTF. The CDR3 region has the DNA TGTGCCTGGAGCCCACGAGGGTATAGCTATGGCTACACCTTC.

This clone was picked up a small number of times. The chain is built from TRBV28 and TRBJ1-2; D is uncertain. The length of the CDR3 is 14 residues. CDR1 and CDR2 (germline): MDHEN, SYDVKM. V lost 1 base to trimming and J lost 2 bases, with 8 bases between them. This CDR3 is CASSLSPGNYGYTF. The CDR3 DNA reads TGTGCCAGCAGTTTATCGCCGGGGAACTATGGCTACACCTTC.

The rearrangement joins TRBV7-2 to TRBJ2-7; D gene uncertain. The CDR3 spans 15 residues. V lost 1 base, J lost 3 bases, and 13 bases lay in between. Germline V gives CDR1 SGHTA, CDR2 FQGNSA. The CDR3 loop is CASSLGQPQNYEQYF. CDR3 sequence (DNA): TGTGCCAGCAGCTTAGGGCAGCCTCAAAACTACGAGCAGTACTTC.